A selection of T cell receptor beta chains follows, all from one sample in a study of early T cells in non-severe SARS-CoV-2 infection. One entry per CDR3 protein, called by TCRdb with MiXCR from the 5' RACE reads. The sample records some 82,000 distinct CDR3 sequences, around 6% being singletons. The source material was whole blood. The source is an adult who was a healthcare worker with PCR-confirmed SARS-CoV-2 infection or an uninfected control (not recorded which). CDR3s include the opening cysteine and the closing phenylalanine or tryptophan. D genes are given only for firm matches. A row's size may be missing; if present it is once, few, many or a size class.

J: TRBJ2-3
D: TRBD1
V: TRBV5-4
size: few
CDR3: CASSTGQGSSTDTQYF
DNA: TGTGCCAGCAGTACCGGACAGGGAAGCTCCACAGATACGCAGTATTTT

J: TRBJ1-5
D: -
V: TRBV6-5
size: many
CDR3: CASSLPEVGQPQHF
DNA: TGTGCCAGCAGTTTACCAGAGGTTGGTCAGCCCCAGCATTTT

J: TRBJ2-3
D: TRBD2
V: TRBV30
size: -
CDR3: CAWSPIFHRGGHTDTQYF
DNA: TGTGCCTGGAGTCCCATCTTTCATCGGGGGGGACACACAGATACGCAGTATTTT

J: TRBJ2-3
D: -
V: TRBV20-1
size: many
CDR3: CSARGAPGLSDTQYF
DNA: TGCAGTGCTAGAGGGGCGCCGGGTTTGTCAGATACGCAGTATTTT

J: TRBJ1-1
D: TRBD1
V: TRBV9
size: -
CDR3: CASSARAGTGGPQRNTEAFF
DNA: TGTGCCAGCAGCGCCCGAGCCGGGACAGGGGGGCCCCAAAGGAACACTGAAGCTTTCTTT

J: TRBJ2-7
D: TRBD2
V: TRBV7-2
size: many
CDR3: CASSELAGGDEQYF
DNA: TGTGCCAGCAGCGAACTAGCGGGCGGGGACGAGCAGTACTTC

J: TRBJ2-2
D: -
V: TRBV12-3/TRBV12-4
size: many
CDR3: CASREGTNTGELFF
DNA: TGTGCCAGCAGGGAGGGGACGAACACCGGGGAGCTGTTTTTT

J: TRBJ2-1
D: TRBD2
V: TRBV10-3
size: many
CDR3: CAISEVGSGRGNSYNEQFF
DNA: TGTGCCATCAGTGAGGTTGGTAGCGGGAGGGGTAACTCCTACAATGAGCAGTTCTTC

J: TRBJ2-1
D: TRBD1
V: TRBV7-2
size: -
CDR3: CASSPAGGGANEQFF
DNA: TGTGCCAGCAGCCCCGCAGGGGGTGGAGCGAATGAGCAGTTCTTC

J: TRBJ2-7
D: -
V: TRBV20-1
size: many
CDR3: CSASDRTYEQYF
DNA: TGCAGTGCTTCCGACAGGACCTACGAGCAGTACTTC

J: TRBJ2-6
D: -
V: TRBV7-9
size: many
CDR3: CAGTDGGPGANVLTF
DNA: TGTGCCGGGACTGACGGGGGTCCTGGGGCCAACGTCCTGACTTTC

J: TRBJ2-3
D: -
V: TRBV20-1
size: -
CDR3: CSASRNAADTQYF
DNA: TGCAGTGCTAGTCGAAACGCCGCAGATACGCAGTATTTT

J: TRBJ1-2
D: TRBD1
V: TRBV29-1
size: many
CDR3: CSVEVPGGTYGYTF
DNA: TGCAGCGTTGAAGTACCAGGGGGCACCTATGGCTACACCTTC

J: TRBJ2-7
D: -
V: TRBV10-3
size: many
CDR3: CAISDPFQRREQYF
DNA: TGTGCCATCAGTGACCCCTTTCAGAGGAGGGAGCAGTACTTC

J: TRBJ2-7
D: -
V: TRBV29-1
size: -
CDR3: CGVEVGSSYEQYF
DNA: TGCGGCGTTGAAGTCGGGAGCTCCTACGAGCAGTACTTC

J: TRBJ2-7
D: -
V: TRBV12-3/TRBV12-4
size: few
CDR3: CASSLGGSRDEQYF
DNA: TGTGCCAGCAGTTTGGGGGGCAGCCGGGACGAGCAGTACTTC

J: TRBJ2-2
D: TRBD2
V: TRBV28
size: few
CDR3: CASESGGAENTGELFF
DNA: TGTGCCAGCGAGAGCGGGGGGGCCGAGAACACCGGGGAGCTGTTTTTT

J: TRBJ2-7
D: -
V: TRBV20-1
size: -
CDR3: CSAHSRGHSYEQYF
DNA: TGCAGTGCTCACTCCAGGGGCCACTCCTACGAGCAGTACTTC

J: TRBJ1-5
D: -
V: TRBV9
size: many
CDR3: CASSVDPGSHQPQHF
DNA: TGTGCCAGCAGCGTAGACCCTGGCTCTCATCAGCCCCAGCATTTT

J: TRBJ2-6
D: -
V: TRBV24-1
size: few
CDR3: CATSDGGRGGSGANVLTF
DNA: TGTGCCACCAGTGATGGGGGCAGGGGCGGCTCTGGGGCCAACGTCCTGACTTTC

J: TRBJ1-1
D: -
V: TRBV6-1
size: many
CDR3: CASSERGGGAWAEAFF
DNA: TGTGCCAGCAGTGAACGTGGTGGAGGGGCATGGGCTGAAGCTTTCTTT

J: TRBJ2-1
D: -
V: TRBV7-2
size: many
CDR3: CASRRDLTYNEQFF
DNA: TGTGCCAGCAGGAGAGACTTAACCTACAATGAGCAGTTCTTC

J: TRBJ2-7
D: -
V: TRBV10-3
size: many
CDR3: CAISGLPHGSSYEQYF
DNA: TGTGCCATCAGCGGGTTGCCCCATGGGAGCTCCTACGAGCAGTACTTC

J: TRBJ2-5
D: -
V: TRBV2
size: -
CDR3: CASRGQLQETQYF
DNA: TGTGCCAGCAGAGGACAGCTACAAGAGACCCAGTACTTC

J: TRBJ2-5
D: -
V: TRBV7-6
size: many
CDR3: CASSLDGRETQYF
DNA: TGTGCCAGCAGCTTGGACGGGAGAGAGACCCAGTACTTC

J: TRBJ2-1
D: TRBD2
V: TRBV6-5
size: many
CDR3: CASSPRTSWDSYNEQFF
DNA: TGTGCCAGCAGTCCCCGGACTAGCTGGGATTCCTACAATGAGCAGTTCTTC

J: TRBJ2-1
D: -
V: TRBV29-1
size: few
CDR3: CSVEWSGDEQFF
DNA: TGCAGCGTTGAATGGTCGGGAGATGAGCAGTTCTTC

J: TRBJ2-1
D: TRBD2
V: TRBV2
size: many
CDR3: CASSPLGLAGGEQFF
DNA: TGTGCCAGCAGCCCCCTGGGGCTAGCGGGGGGTGAGCAGTTCTTC

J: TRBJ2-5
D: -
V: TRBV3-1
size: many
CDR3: CASSPSPTSQETQYF
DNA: TGTGCCAGCAGTCCCTCGCCCACTAGCCAAGAGACCCAGTACTTC

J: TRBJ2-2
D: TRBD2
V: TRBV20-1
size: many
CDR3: CSARGEGRLSTGELFF
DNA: TGCAGTGCTAGAGGGGAGGGTAGACTTTCAACCGGGGAGCTGTTTTTT

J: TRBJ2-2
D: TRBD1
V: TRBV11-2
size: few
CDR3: CASSLTRDRADTGELFF
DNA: TGTGCCAGCAGCTTGACCCGGGACAGGGCGGACACCGGGGAGCTGTTTTTT

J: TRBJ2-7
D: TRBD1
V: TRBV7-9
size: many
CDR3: CASSTGQGTYEQYF
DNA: TGTGCCAGCAGCACGGGACAGGGGACCTACGAGCAGTACTTC

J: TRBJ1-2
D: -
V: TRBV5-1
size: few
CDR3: CASSPLSGAHGYTF
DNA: TGCGCCAGCAGCCCCCTTTCGGGGGCGCATGGCTACACCTTC

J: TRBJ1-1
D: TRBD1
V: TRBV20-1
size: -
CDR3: CSARDSRTTEAFF
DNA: TGCAGCGCCAGGGACAGCCGGACCACTGAAGCTTTCTTT